These T cell receptor beta chains were read from a single sample in a study of cytomegalovirus exposure and HLA in healthy donors. Profiled with immunoSEQ multiplex PCR; TCRdb holds only in-frame clones, not every one. The sample lists 95,000 to 150,000 clones, around 94% seen once, with around 1.3% in the top ten. Sequenced sample: PBMCs. These receptors all stem from a young woman in good health and CMV-seronegative. Each CDR3 is given with its conserved first and last residue. Fields, in order: D gene, clone size, V gene, J gene, CDR3 protein, CDR3 DNA. D genes are given only for firm matches. Only part of the rows carry a size: once, few, many, or a class if the clone is expanded.

d_call: NA; clone_size: once; v_call: TRBV5-1; j_call: TRBJ2-7; cdr3_aa: CASTHTATDYEQYF; cdr3_nt: TGCGCCAGCACCCATACAGCCACGGACTACGAGCAGTACTTC
d_call: TRBD1; clone_size: NA; v_call: TRBV27; j_call: TRBJ1-4; cdr3_aa: CASSRTGTNEKLFF; cdr3_nt: TGTGCCAGCAGCAGGACAGGGACTAATGAAAAACTGTTTTTT
d_call: TRBD2; clone_size: NA; v_call: TRBV2; j_call: TRBJ2-2; cdr3_aa: CASIKRGGGGELFF; cdr3_nt: TGTGCCAGCATTAAGCGGGGGGGCGGCGGGGAGCTGTTTTTT
d_call: NA; clone_size: NA; v_call: TRBV10-2; j_call: TRBJ1-3; cdr3_aa: CASSPLTGHSGNTIYF; cdr3_nt: TGCGCCAGCAGTCCTCTCACAGGCCACTCTGGAAACACCATATATTTT
d_call: TRBD1; clone_size: NA; v_call: TRBV18; j_call: TRBJ1-1; cdr3_aa: CASSPGQGTNTEAFF; cdr3_nt: TGTGCCAGCTCCCCCGGACAGGGCACCAACACTGAAGCTTTCTTT
d_call: TRBD2; clone_size: NA; v_call: TRBV19; j_call: TRBJ2-5; cdr3_aa: CASSNILGTSGEEETQYF; cdr3_nt: TGTGCCAGTAGTAACATACTCGGGACTAGCGGAGAAGAAGAGACCCAGTACTTC
d_call: NA; clone_size: NA; v_call: TRBV28; j_call: TRBJ1-6; cdr3_aa: CASSLQGGRSPLHF; cdr3_nt: TGTGCCAGCAGTTTACAGGGTGGACGCTCACCCCTCCACTTT
d_call: NA; clone_size: NA; v_call: TRBV28; j_call: TRBJ1-3; cdr3_aa: CASSLPGAGNTIYF; cdr3_nt: TGTGCCAGCAGTTTACCAGGGGCTGGAAACACCATATATTTT
d_call: NA; clone_size: once; v_call: TRBV5-1; j_call: TRBJ2-2; cdr3_aa: CASSKDGTNTGELFF; cdr3_nt: TGCGCCAGCAGCAAGGACGGGACGAACACCGGGGAGCTGTTTTTT
d_call: NA; clone_size: NA; v_call: TRBV28; j_call: TRBJ1-1; cdr3_aa: CASSPTVSTEAFF; cdr3_nt: TGTGCCAGCAGCCCTACCGTGAGTACTGAAGCTTTCTTT
d_call: TRBD1; clone_size: NA; v_call: TRBV11-2; j_call: TRBJ2-1; cdr3_aa: CASSSGDRTYNEQFF; cdr3_nt: TGTGCCAGCAGCTCAGGGGACAGGACCTACAATGAGCAGTTCTTC
d_call: NA; clone_size: once; v_call: TRBV6-1; j_call: TRBJ1-5; cdr3_aa: CASSEQGGGNQPQHF; cdr3_nt: TGTGCCAGCAGTGAACAGGGAGGTGGCAATCAGCCCCAGCATTTT
d_call: TRBD1; clone_size: once; v_call: TRBV18; j_call: TRBJ2-7; cdr3_aa: CASSPQSGGRDEQYF; cdr3_nt: TGTGCCAGCTCACCACAGTCAGGGGGCCGGGACGAGCAGTACTTC
d_call: NA; clone_size: NA; v_call: TRBV9; j_call: TRBJ2-3; cdr3_aa: CASSVGLGSTDTQYF; cdr3_nt: TGTGCCAGCAGCGTAGGTCTCGGGAGCACAGATACGCAGTATTTT
d_call: NA; clone_size: NA; v_call: TRBV5-5; j_call: TRBJ2-7; cdr3_aa: CASSFRGSSYEQYF; cdr3_nt: TGTGCCAGCAGCTTCAGAGGGAGCTCCTACGAGCAGTACTTC
d_call: TRBD1; clone_size: NA; v_call: TRBV28; j_call: TRBJ2-5; cdr3_aa: CASSSWGQEQETQYF; cdr3_nt: TGTGCCAGCAGTTCCTGGGGACAGGAACAAGAGACCCAGTACTTC
d_call: NA; clone_size: NA; v_call: TRBV18; j_call: TRBJ1-2; cdr3_aa: CASSPPSTGLGYTF; cdr3_nt: TGTGCCAGCTCACCACCATCAACAGGATTGGGCTACACCTTC
d_call: TRBD1; clone_size: few; v_call: TRBV5-1; j_call: TRBJ1-1; cdr3_aa: CASSWVGQGAEAFF; cdr3_nt: TGCGCCAGCAGCTGGGTTGGACAGGGGGCTGAAGCTTTCTTT
d_call: NA; clone_size: NA; v_call: TRBV6-1; j_call: TRBJ1-5; cdr3_aa: CATTPRGYSNQPQHF; cdr3_nt: TGTGCCACGACACCCAGGGGTTATAGCAATCAGCCCCAGCATTTT
d_call: NA; clone_size: NA; v_call: TRBV4-2; j_call: TRBJ1-1; cdr3_aa: CASSQDLTGTEAFF; cdr3_nt: TGTGCCAGCAGCCAAGATCTTACGGGCACTGAAGCTTTCTTT
d_call: NA; clone_size: NA; v_call: TRBV4-1; j_call: TRBJ1-5; cdr3_aa: CASSQEAWADNQPQHF; cdr3_nt: TGCGCCAGCAGCCAAGAAGCATGGGCCGACAATCAGCCCCAGCATTTT
d_call: NA; clone_size: NA; v_call: TRBV5-1; j_call: TRBJ2-5; cdr3_aa: CASSLLRVSQETQYF; cdr3_nt: TGCGCCAGCAGCTTGCTGAGGGTTTCTCAAGAGACCCAGTACTTC
d_call: NA; clone_size: NA; v_call: TRBV7-9; j_call: TRBJ1-2; cdr3_aa: CASSITATSGNGYTF; cdr3_nt: TGTGCCAGCAGCATAACAGCGACCAGCGGGAACGGCTACACCTTC
d_call: NA; clone_size: NA; v_call: TRBV28; j_call: TRBJ1-5; cdr3_aa: CASVLQGTYQPQHF; cdr3_nt: TGTGCCAGCGTTCTGCAGGGGACGTATCAGCCCCAGCATTTT
d_call: NA; clone_size: NA; v_call: TRBV6-1; j_call: TRBJ1-2; cdr3_aa: CASAPLQGNYGYTF; cdr3_nt: TGTGCCAGCGCTCCCCTACAGGGTAACTATGGCTACACCTTC
d_call: NA; clone_size: once; v_call: TRBV7-6; j_call: TRBJ2-3; cdr3_aa: CASSLERAPDTQYF; cdr3_nt: TGTGCCAGCAGCTTAGAGAGGGCCCCAGATACGCAGTATTTT
d_call: NA; clone_size: NA; v_call: TRBV20-1; j_call: TRBJ1-1; cdr3_aa: CSAGRVPDAFF; cdr3_nt: TGCAGTGCTGGGAGAGTCCCTGATGCTTTCTTT
d_call: NA; clone_size: NA; v_call: TRBV9; j_call: TRBJ1-2; cdr3_aa: CASSALGYGYTF; cdr3_nt: TGTGCCAGCAGCGCCCTCGGTTATGGCTACACCTTC
d_call: TRBD2; clone_size: NA; v_call: TRBV9; j_call: TRBJ2-1; cdr3_aa: CASSSAGGSGEQFF; cdr3_nt: TGTGCCAGCAGCTCAGCGGGGGGGTCAGGTGAGCAGTTCTTC
d_call: TRBD2; clone_size: NA; v_call: TRBV5-4; j_call: TRBJ2-5; cdr3_aa: CASSVLAGVGETQYF; cdr3_nt: TGTGCCAGCAGCGTACTAGCGGGGGTTGGAGAGACCCAGTACTTC
d_call: NA; clone_size: NA; v_call: TRBV7-8; j_call: TRBJ1-5; cdr3_aa: CASSSDRIGSNQPQHF; cdr3_nt: TGTGCCAGCAGCTCCGACAGGATAGGTAGCAATCAGCCCCAGCATTTT
d_call: TRBD1; clone_size: NA; v_call: TRBV4-1; j_call: TRBJ1-2; cdr3_aa: CASSRQGDGYTF; cdr3_nt: TGCGCCAGCAGCAGACAGGGGGACGGCTACACCTTC
d_call: TRBD1; clone_size: NA; v_call: TRBV28; j_call: TRBJ2-2; cdr3_aa: CASRTDRGRNTGELFF; cdr3_nt: TGTGCCAGCAGAACCGACAGGGGGCGGAACACCGGGGAGCTGTTTTTT
d_call: TRBD1; clone_size: NA; v_call: TRBV11-2; j_call: TRBJ1-1; cdr3_aa: CASSWGQEAFF; cdr3_nt: TGTGCCAGCAGCTGGGGACAGGAAGCTTTCTTT
d_call: TRBD1; clone_size: NA; v_call: TRBV2; j_call: TRBJ1-2; cdr3_aa: CASRAPRQGANYGYTF; cdr3_nt: TGTGCCAGCAGGGCTCCCCGGCAGGGGGCGAACTATGGCTACACCTTC
d_call: TRBD2; clone_size: NA; v_call: TRBV5-1; j_call: TRBJ2-3; cdr3_aa: CASSLVPAGGPDTQYF; cdr3_nt: TGCGCCAGCAGCTTGGTTCCAGCGGGAGGTCCAGATACGCAGTATTTT
d_call: NA; clone_size: once; v_call: TRBV9; j_call: TRBJ2-6; cdr3_aa: CASSVDRVSGANVLTF; cdr3_nt: TGTGCCAGCAGCGTAGACAGGGTCTCTGGGGCCAACGTCCTGACTTTC
d_call: TRBD1; clone_size: NA; v_call: TRBV5-6; j_call: TRBJ1-1; cdr3_aa: CASSLTGVIMAEAFF; cdr3_nt: TGTGCCAGCAGCTTAACAGGGGTGATAATGGCTGAAGCTTTCTTT
d_call: TRBD2; clone_size: NA; v_call: TRBV7-9; j_call: TRBJ2-1; cdr3_aa: CASSASGSSYNEQFF; cdr3_nt: TGTGCCAGCAGCGCAAGCGGGAGTTCCTACAATGAGCAGTTCTTC
d_call: NA; clone_size: once; v_call: TRBV6-5; j_call: TRBJ2-7; cdr3_aa: CASSYRQGLNEQYF; cdr3_nt: TGTGCCAGCAGTTACCGGCAGGGCCTCAACGAGCAGTACTTC
d_call: NA; clone_size: NA; v_call: TRBV5-1; j_call: TRBJ1-2; cdr3_aa: CASSLDIPGFVYGYTF; cdr3_nt: TGCGCCAGCAGCTTGGATATTCCGGGTTTCGTCTATGGCTACACCTTC
d_call: TRBD1; clone_size: NA; v_call: TRBV2; j_call: TRBJ1-5; cdr3_aa: CASSERGQTGVNQPQHF; cdr3_nt: TGTGCCAGCAGTGAAAGGGGCCAGACAGGGGTGAATCAGCCCCAGCATTTT
d_call: NA; clone_size: NA; v_call: TRBV5-4; j_call: TRBJ1-1; cdr3_aa: CASSLVPGSNTEAFF; cdr3_nt: TGTGCCAGCAGCTTGGTCCCAGGATCGAACACTGAAGCTTTCTTT
d_call: NA; clone_size: NA; v_call: TRBV28; j_call: TRBJ1-5; cdr3_aa: CASSLRAPGNQPQHF; cdr3_nt: TGTGCCAGCAGTTTGAGGGCGCCGGGGAATCAGCCCCAGCATTTT
d_call: TRBD2; clone_size: NA; v_call: TRBV11-2; j_call: TRBJ2-7; cdr3_aa: CASSSRASGRSEQYF; cdr3_nt: TGTGCCAGCAGCTCCAGGGCTAGCGGGAGAAGTGAGCAGTACTTC
d_call: NA; clone_size: once; v_call: TRBV15; j_call: TRBJ1-1; cdr3_aa: CATSPDRGTEAFF; cdr3_nt: TGTGCCACCAGCCCAGATCGGGGTACTGAAGCTTTCTTT
d_call: NA; clone_size: NA; v_call: TRBV28; j_call: TRBJ1-4; cdr3_aa: CASSLVEFNEKLFF; cdr3_nt: TGTGCCAGCAGTTTGGTAGAATTTAATGAAAAACTGTTTTTT
d_call: NA; clone_size: NA; v_call: TRBV2; j_call: TRBJ1-6; cdr3_aa: CASSQGSSPLHF; cdr3_nt: TGTGCCAGCAGTCAGGGGTCTTCACCCCTCCACTTT
d_call: TRBD1; clone_size: NA; v_call: TRBV19; j_call: TRBJ1-4; cdr3_aa: CASSVRTGSNEKLFF; cdr3_nt: TGTGCCAGTAGTGTAAGGACAGGAAGCAATGAAAAACTGTTTTTT
d_call: NA; clone_size: NA; v_call: TRBV18; j_call: TRBJ2-1; cdr3_aa: CATGTSTYNEQFF; cdr3_nt: TGTGCCACCGGGACTTCCACCTACAATGAGCAGTTCTTC
d_call: NA; clone_size: NA; v_call: TRBV7-9; j_call: TRBJ2-3; cdr3_aa: CASRLSQDTQYF; cdr3_nt: TGTGCCAGCAGGTTGTCCCAAGATACGCAGTATTTT
d_call: NA; clone_size: NA; v_call: TRBV9; j_call: TRBJ2-2; cdr3_aa: CASSVGGSRTGELFF; cdr3_nt: TGTGCCAGCAGCGTAGGTGGGAGCCGCACCGGGGAGCTGTTTTTT
d_call: NA; clone_size: NA; v_call: TRBV28; j_call: TRBJ2-5; cdr3_aa: CASNPLGGRETQYF; cdr3_nt: TGTGCCAGCAACCCTCTTGGAGGGCGGGAGACCCAGTACTTC
d_call: NA; clone_size: NA; v_call: TRBV6-5; j_call: TRBJ2-1; cdr3_aa: CATSYNGGEVF; cdr3_nt: TGTGCCACCTCATATAACGGAGGTGAGGTCTTC
d_call: NA; clone_size: NA; v_call: TRBV7-9; j_call: TRBJ1-1; cdr3_aa: CASSATRNTEAFF; cdr3_nt: TGTGCCAGCAGCGCAACCAGGAACACTGAAGCTTTCTTT
d_call: NA; clone_size: NA; v_call: TRBV6-5; j_call: TRBJ1-2; cdr3_aa: CASSATSSNYGYTF; cdr3_nt: TGTGCCAGCAGTGCGACTAGTTCTAACTATGGCTACACCTTC
d_call: NA; clone_size: NA; v_call: TRBV19; j_call: TRBJ2-7; cdr3_aa: CASSARGGGYEQYF; cdr3_nt: TGTGCCAGTAGTGCAAGAGGGGGGGGCTACGAGCAGTACTTC
d_call: NA; clone_size: NA; v_call: TRBV11-3; j_call: TRBJ1-4; cdr3_aa: CASVLCGGANEKLFF; cdr3_nt: TGTGCCAGCGTTCTCTGTGGAGGAGCTAATGAAAAACTGTTTTTT
d_call: TRBD2; clone_size: few; v_call: TRBV7-6; j_call: TRBJ2-1; cdr3_aa: CASSSGGGTSYNEQFF; cdr3_nt: TGTGCCAGCAGCTCTGGGGGCGGGACTAGCTACAATGAGCAGTTCTTC